This T cell receptor (beta chain) was retrieved from a study of cytomegalovirus exposure and HLA in healthy donors. CDR1 is SGHNT and CDR2 is YENEEA in the germline V gene. Between the trimmed V and J ends, which lost 0 bases and 11 bases, there was a span of 16 bases. The CDR3 length is 14 residues. The PCR employed 60 Vbeta primers together with 13 Jbeta primers. Clones were read by immunoSEQ multiplex PCR, and TCRdb kept only the in-frame ones, dropping some. This table has 150,000 to 200,000 clones, over 70% appearing once. This sequence was found in a woman aged 40 to 49 in good health and CMV-seronegative. The chain carries TRBV11-3 and TRBJ1-1; no definite D call. The sequenced sample was PBMCs. The CDR3 nucleotides read TGTGCCAGCAGCTTAGACTACTCCGCGCACGTGGCTTTCTTT. Its translation: CASSLDYSAHVAFF.